The present TCR beta chain was sequenced within a study of blood T cell repertoires in COVID-19 (dated by TCRdb to 2020 to 2021). Study-level background: Samples from collaborators originated in the United States, Italy and Spain and spanned both the acute and convalescent phases of COVID-19. The prospective study material was composed of cDNA or gDNA derived from T cells, B-cell-depleted T cells, or PBMCs. Subjects who had been exposed to COVID-19, were actively infected with it, or had recovered from it provided the deeply sampled blood TCRbeta repertoires that made up the dataset. Samples were obtained from the ongoing ImmuneRACE study (first 160 participants) and from about 1,300 subjects provided by 6 global collaborators. The repertoires were released in a freely available public database intended as a resource for research on the immune response to SARS-CoV-2. Where HLA class I and class II types were available, the types were taken from metadata supplied by the sample provider, not from assay-based typing. The sample metadata nearly always contained a de-identified subject ID, COVID-19 status, age in years and sex. Points the paper makes about the study in general: The quantity of clinical and demographic metadata differed by source and by participant and was supplied without curation.

TCRbeta CDR3 regions were amplified from genomic DNA by means of the immunoSEQ Assay, a bias-controlled multiplex PCR. The paper's data handling went like this. Within the assay, amplification of reference gene primers was used to estimate how many nucleated cells each sample contained. To quantify the absolute abundance of each unique TCRbeta CDR3 rearrangement, sequence reads were collapsed and filtered. For each sample, productive Simpson clonality was calculated by taking the square root of Simpson's diversity index across productive rearrangements. The source is immuneACCESS, and TCRdb retained only in-frame sequences with V and J called. Part of the clones is not carried over; for the studies checked, unresolved V genes explain less than half of this, and the remainder is unexplained. Clone size and V and J calls were adopted from that table, with D and trimming inferred from the DNA. The sample table records some 98,000 clones; over 70% of these occur just once. The ten largest clones take up roughly 19% of the sample.

Whole blood was collected in K2EDTA tubes by collaborating institutions according to the institutions' own protocols. For TCRbeta analysis, collaborators shipped samples as frozen whole blood, isolated PBMCs, or DNA extracted from either of those sample types. On this clone: Its antigen target is currently unknown. Base-call qualities are not available, and no considerably larger clone is one nucleotide away.

The V end gives up 4 bases and the J end 2 bases, leaving 7 bases in the junction not matched to a gene. The CDR3 starts with the cysteine, ends with the phenylalanine, and has 15 residues. Solely the CDR3 DNA is kept, with 45 bases framed from the first base. Via the germline V gene (reference sequence), CDR1 is SEHNR and CDR2 FQNEAQ. Sequenced input: peripheral blood. The chain is encoded by TRBV7-9 joined to TRBJ2-5; the junction holds 7 bases that match TRBD2. The receptor comes from a human donor in a cohort sampled during active COVID-19. The CDR3 amino acid sequence is: CASSSGSGIQETQYF. The DNA reads TGTGCCAGCAGCTCTGGAAGCGGGATACAAGAGACCCAGTACTTC.